This T cell receptor beta chain was profiled in a study of CD8 T cells in ankylosing spondylitis. CDR1 is SGHTA, CDR2 FQGNSA, per germline. V lost 5 bases and J 5 bases, leaving 19 bases between the germline ends. The CDR3 is 16 residues long. As the method for making TCR beta libraries, quantitative 5'-RACE with molecular barcodes was used. TCRdb re-called the 5' RACE reads with MiXCR, one entry per CDR3 protein. The profile shows approximately 250,000 distinct CDR3 sequences, around 32% of them singletons. The V call is TRBV7-2, the J call TRBJ2-1, with a weak D call TRBD1 (5 bases). The clonotype comes from a male donor with ankylosing spondylitis or in good health (not recorded which). Specimen: blood, either unsorted or a sorted T cell fraction (not recorded which). The chain's CDR3 is CASSKRTGTGNNEQFF. The CDR3 region has the DNA TGTGCCAGCAGCAAACGTACAGGTACCGGAAACAATGAGCAGTTCTTC.